These T cell receptor beta chains were read from a single sample in a study of blood T cell repertoires in COVID-19. Profiling relied on immunoSEQ multiplex PCR, and the TCRdb table lists in-frame clones only, not all of them. The data contain 250,000 to 350,000 clones, around 84% of them singletons. Sequenced material: peripheral blood. Receptors originate from a human donor with COVID-19, enrolled during active disease. The donor label of this sample is uncertain. CDR3s include the opening cysteine and the closing phenylalanine or tryptophan. A D gene is named only where the DNA matches it firmly.

V gene	CDR3 length	D gene	J gene	CDR3 protein
TRBV15	17	NA	TRBJ2-3	CATSRDQALLGTDTQYF
TRBV5-8	16	TRBD1	TRBJ1-1	CASSLVGGTVNTEAFF
TRBV10-3	15	TRBD1	TRBJ1-2	CAIRRTGNGQEGYTF
TRBV6-5	15	TRBD1	TRBJ2-7	CASSAPGQGYYEQYF
TRBV5-1	15	NA	TRBJ1-1	CASSSSFGGAAEAFF
TRBV13	14	NA	TRBJ2-3	CASRGEGGTDTQYF
TRBV7-7	17	NA	TRBJ2-6	CASSFSRVPSGANVLTF
TRBV6-2/TRBV6-3	16	TRBD1	TRBJ1-1	CASSSPGGRGTTEAFF
TRBV5-1	15	NA	TRBJ2-1	CASSLGGGVGNEQFF
TRBV12-3/TRBV12-4	13	NA	TRBJ1-2	CASTPQANYGYTF
TRBV7-2	14	TRBD1	TRBJ1-5	CASSRDRGGQPQHF
TRBV9	16	TRBD2	TRBJ2-1	CASSVGGREAYNEQFF
TRBV6-5	15	TRBD2	TRBJ2-3	CASSYSGRVTDTQYF
TRBV7-2	15	TRBD1	TRBJ2-1	CASSFDRGSYNEQFF
TRBV4-2	14	NA	TRBJ2-3	CASSQHLRTDTQYF
TRBV30	14	TRBD1	TRBJ1-4	CAWSRQGVDEKLFF
TRBV14	11	NA	TRBJ2-1	CASSHGPEQFF
TRBV19	15	TRBD1	TRBJ2-2	CASVTGGMNTGELFF
TRBV7-9	14	TRBD1	TRBJ1-2	CASSLGQGPYGYTF
TRBV27	16	TRBD1	TRBJ2-5	CASSLSDRARGETQYF
TRBV7-2	16	TRBD2	TRBJ2-4	CASSSGLARIANIQYF
TRBV7-8	14	TRBD1	TRBJ1-2	CASSLAGQIYGYTF
TRBV5-6	17	TRBD2	TRBJ2-4	CASSLVVAGLAKNIQYF
TRBV19	14	TRBD1	TRBJ1-1	CASRPPGGRAEAFF
TRBV27	13	NA	TRBJ2-3	CASRQQSTDTQYF
TRBV5-6	16	TRBD2	TRBJ2-2	CASSLDIAGTPGELFF
TRBV28	15	NA	TRBJ1-1	CASSSPWGANTEAFF
TRBV6-1	16	NA	TRBJ2-7	CASSVEGGYLTYEQYF
TRBV5-1	15	NA	TRBJ2-1	CASSFQAVESDEQFF
TRBV15	14	TRBD1	TRBJ2-7	CATSVDRGLDEQYF
TRBV27	14	NA	TRBJ2-7	CASSFWGREAEQYF
TRBV5-1	15	NA	TRBJ2-7	CASSFRGIGTYEQYF
TRBV2	13	NA	TRBJ1-5	CASRRNSNQPQHF
TRBV7-2	15	NA	TRBJ2-1	CASSPKGQVYNEQFF
TRBV15	15	TRBD1	TRBJ2-3	CATSRGDRGADTQYF
TRBV7-2	16	TRBD1	TRBJ2-5	CASSLVTGQGVVAQYF
TRBV7-9	15	NA	TRBJ2-4	CASSLVLGGKNIQYF
TRBV5-1	14	TRBD2	TRBJ2-1	CASSGTSGRNEQFF
TRBV6-4	17	TRBD2	TRBJ2-3	CASIGRRLAGETDTQYF
TRBV20-1	13	NA	TRBJ1-5	CSASVGGGQPQHF
TRBV27	16	TRBD1	TRBJ2-7	CASSLSYPGQGYEQYF
TRBV7-9	13	NA	TRBJ2-7	CASSFDRNGRCYF
TRBV19	14	NA	TRBJ1-2	CASTPAGYHYGYTF
TRBV10-2	14	TRBD1	TRBJ1-1	CASGDRGGYTEAFF
TRBV7-2	15	TRBD2	TRBJ2-7	CASSFPSGSSYEQYF
TRBV6-2/TRBV6-3	12	NA	TRBJ2-1	CASSDDIRGQFF
TRBV19	16	NA	TRBJ2-7	CASSINSGAPKNEQYF
TRBV28	15	NA	TRBJ2-1	CASSHDLGTVNEQFF
TRBV6-5	15	NA	TRBJ1-2	CASLGGRGFNYGYTF
TRBV5-1	16	TRBD2	TRBJ2-1	CASSLVAAGDYNEQFF
TRBV29-1	14	NA	TRBJ1-5	CSTATEGSNQPQHF
TRBV6-5	14	TRBD1	TRBJ2-1	CASSKRTGGDEQFF
TRBV27	14	TRBD2	TRBJ2-1	CASSLGGVYNEQFF
TRBV9	15	TRBD2	TRBJ2-7	CASSVAGTSPVEQYF
TRBV5-4	15	TRBD2	TRBJ2-2	CASSNPGLDTGELFF